The clone carrying this TCR beta chain was seen more than once but under ten times. This specimen comes from a study of blood T cell repertoires in COVID-19. Study overall: Sources were T cells, B-cell-depleted T cells, or PBMCs; the material itself was cDNA or gDNA.

In the source study's methods: Reference gene primer amplification gave estimated nucleated cell counts. Clones were sequenced by immunoSEQ multiplex PCR, and TCRdb holds only the in-frame ones, with some missing. Clone size and V and J calls were adopted from that table, with D and trimming inferred from the DNA. Counted here are about 250,000 clones, around 81% occurring once; the ten biggest clones make up about 4.4%. Sequencing was done on a sample of peripheral blood. The clonotype comes from a middle-aged man with active or convalescent COVID-19.

This chain's CDR3 is CASSRGTGPVYGYTF. CDR3 DNA: TGTGCCAGCAGCCGTGGGACAGGACCTGTTTATGGCTACACCTTC. This sequence joins TRBV7-9 and TRBJ1-2; 8 bases agree with TRBD1. Germline V gives CDR1 SEHNR, CDR2 FQNEAQ (reference sequence). The CDR3 is made up of 15 amino acids. J was trimmed by 5 bases and V by 5 bases; bases with no gene match: 10.